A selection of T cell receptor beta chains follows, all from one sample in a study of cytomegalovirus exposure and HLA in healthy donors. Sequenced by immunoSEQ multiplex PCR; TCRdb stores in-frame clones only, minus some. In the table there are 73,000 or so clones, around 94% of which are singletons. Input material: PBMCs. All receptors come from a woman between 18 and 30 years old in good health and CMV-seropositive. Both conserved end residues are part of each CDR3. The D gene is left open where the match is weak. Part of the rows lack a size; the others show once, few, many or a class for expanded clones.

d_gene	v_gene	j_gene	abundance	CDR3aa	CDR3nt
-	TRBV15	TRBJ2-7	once	CATSSLGLRDEQYF	TGTGCCACCAGCAGCTTGGGACTGAGGGACGAGCAGTACTTC
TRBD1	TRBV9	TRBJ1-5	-	CASSSGGRGNQPQHF	TGTGCCAGCAGCTCAGGGGGTCGGGGCAATCAGCCCCAGCATTTT
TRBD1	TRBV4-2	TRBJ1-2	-	CASRTGQGGGYTF	TGTGCCAGCAGAACAGGGCAGGGGGGTGGCTACACCTTC
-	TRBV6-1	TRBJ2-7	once	CASSEWAGRTYEQYF	TGTGCCAGCAGTGAATGGGCGGGGAGGACCTACGAGCAGTACTTC
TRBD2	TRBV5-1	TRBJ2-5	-	CASSLGLAGSAQETQYF	TGCGCCAGCAGCTTGGGACTAGCGGGGTCCGCCCAAGAGACCCAGTACTTC
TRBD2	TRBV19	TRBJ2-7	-	CASGTSGSTYEQYF	TGTGCCAGTGGTACTAGCGGGAGTACCTACGAGCAGTACTTC
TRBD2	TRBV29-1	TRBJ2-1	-	CSVVWLAGNEQFF	TGCAGCGTTGTTTGGCTAGCGGGAAATGAGCAGTTCTTC
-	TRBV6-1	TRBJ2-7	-	CASSKAYYEQYF	TGTGCCAGCAGCAAAGCCTACTACGAGCAGTACTTC
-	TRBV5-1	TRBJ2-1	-	CASSLESMGVNEQFF	TGCGCCAGCAGCTTGGAGTCCATGGGAGTCAATGAGCAGTTCTTC
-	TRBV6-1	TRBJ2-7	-	CASSENGLPFYEQYF	TGTGCCAGCAGTGAGAATGGACTACCCTTCTACGAGCAGTACTTC
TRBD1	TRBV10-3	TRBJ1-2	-	CATAYDRAWDYGYTF	TGTGCCACCGCCTACGACAGGGCCTGGGACTATGGCTACACCTTC
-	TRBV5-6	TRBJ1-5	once	CASSLRGNQPQHF	TGTGCCAGCAGCTTGCGAGGGAATCAGCCCCAGCATTTT
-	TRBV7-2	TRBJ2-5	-	CASSLSIPSTQYF	TGTGCCAGCAGCCTTAGTATCCCGTCGACCCAGTACTTC
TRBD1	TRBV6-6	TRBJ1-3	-	CASTRQGSHSGNTIYF	TGTGCCAGCACTAGACAGGGTTCCCACTCTGGAAACACCATATATTTT
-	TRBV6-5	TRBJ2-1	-	CASSYSTGNFYNEQFF	TGTGCCAGCAGTTACTCTACAGGGAATTTTTACAATGAGCAGTTCTTC
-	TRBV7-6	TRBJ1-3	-	CASSSGPGNTIYF	TGTGCCAGCAGCTCAGGCCCGGGAAACACCATATATTTT
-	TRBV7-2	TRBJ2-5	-	CASSLVRRETQYF	TGTGCCAGCAGCTTAGTTAGGCGGGAGACCCAGTACTTC
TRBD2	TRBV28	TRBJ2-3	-	CASSGGGVRDTQYF	TGTGCCAGCAGCGGGGGGGGAGTGAGAGATACGCAGTATTTT
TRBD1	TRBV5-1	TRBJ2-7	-	CASSPRGAGQGYEQYF	TGCGCCAGCAGCCCACGGGGGGCGGGACAGGGTTACGAGCAGTACTTC
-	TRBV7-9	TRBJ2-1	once	CASSPPGEREQFF	TGTGCCAGCAGCCCACCTGGGGAGAGGGAGCAGTTCTTC
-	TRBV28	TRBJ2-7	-	CASSFTGAYEQYF	TGTGCCAGCAGTTTTACGGGGGCCTACGAGCAGTACTTC
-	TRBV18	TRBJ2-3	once	CASSGGQRSTDTQYF	TGTGCCAGCTCAGGAGGCCAGCGGAGCACAGATACGCAGTATTTT
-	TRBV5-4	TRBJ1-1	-	CASSLGQKAFF	TGTGCCAGCAGCTTGGGTCAGAAAGCTTTCTTT
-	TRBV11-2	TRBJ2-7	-	CASSLVLANSYEQYF	TGTGCCAGCAGCTTAGTACTAGCTAATTCCTACGAGCAGTACTTC
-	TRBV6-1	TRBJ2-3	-	CASSAWRDTDTQYF	TGTGCCAGCAGCGCGTGGAGGGACACAGATACGCAGTATTTT
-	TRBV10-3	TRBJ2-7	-	CAISQTGTYEQYF	TGTGCCATCAGTCAAACAGGAACCTACGAGCAGTACTTC
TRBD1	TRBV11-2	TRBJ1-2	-	CASSAIRGQGANYGYTF	TGTGCCAGCAGCGCCATCAGGGGGCAGGGGGCCAACTATGGCTACACCTTC
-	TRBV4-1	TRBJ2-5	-	CASSQGFRGWGETQYF	TGCGCCAGCAGCCAAGGTTTCAGGGGATGGGGAGAGACCCAGTACTTC
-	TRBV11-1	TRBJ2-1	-	CASSLGQPTVGQFF	TGTGCCAGCAGCTTGGGACAACCGACGGTTGGGCAGTTCTTC
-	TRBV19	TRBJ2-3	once	CASLGGPGPDTQYF	TGTGCCAGCTTGGGGGGACCGGGACCAGATACGCAGTATTTT